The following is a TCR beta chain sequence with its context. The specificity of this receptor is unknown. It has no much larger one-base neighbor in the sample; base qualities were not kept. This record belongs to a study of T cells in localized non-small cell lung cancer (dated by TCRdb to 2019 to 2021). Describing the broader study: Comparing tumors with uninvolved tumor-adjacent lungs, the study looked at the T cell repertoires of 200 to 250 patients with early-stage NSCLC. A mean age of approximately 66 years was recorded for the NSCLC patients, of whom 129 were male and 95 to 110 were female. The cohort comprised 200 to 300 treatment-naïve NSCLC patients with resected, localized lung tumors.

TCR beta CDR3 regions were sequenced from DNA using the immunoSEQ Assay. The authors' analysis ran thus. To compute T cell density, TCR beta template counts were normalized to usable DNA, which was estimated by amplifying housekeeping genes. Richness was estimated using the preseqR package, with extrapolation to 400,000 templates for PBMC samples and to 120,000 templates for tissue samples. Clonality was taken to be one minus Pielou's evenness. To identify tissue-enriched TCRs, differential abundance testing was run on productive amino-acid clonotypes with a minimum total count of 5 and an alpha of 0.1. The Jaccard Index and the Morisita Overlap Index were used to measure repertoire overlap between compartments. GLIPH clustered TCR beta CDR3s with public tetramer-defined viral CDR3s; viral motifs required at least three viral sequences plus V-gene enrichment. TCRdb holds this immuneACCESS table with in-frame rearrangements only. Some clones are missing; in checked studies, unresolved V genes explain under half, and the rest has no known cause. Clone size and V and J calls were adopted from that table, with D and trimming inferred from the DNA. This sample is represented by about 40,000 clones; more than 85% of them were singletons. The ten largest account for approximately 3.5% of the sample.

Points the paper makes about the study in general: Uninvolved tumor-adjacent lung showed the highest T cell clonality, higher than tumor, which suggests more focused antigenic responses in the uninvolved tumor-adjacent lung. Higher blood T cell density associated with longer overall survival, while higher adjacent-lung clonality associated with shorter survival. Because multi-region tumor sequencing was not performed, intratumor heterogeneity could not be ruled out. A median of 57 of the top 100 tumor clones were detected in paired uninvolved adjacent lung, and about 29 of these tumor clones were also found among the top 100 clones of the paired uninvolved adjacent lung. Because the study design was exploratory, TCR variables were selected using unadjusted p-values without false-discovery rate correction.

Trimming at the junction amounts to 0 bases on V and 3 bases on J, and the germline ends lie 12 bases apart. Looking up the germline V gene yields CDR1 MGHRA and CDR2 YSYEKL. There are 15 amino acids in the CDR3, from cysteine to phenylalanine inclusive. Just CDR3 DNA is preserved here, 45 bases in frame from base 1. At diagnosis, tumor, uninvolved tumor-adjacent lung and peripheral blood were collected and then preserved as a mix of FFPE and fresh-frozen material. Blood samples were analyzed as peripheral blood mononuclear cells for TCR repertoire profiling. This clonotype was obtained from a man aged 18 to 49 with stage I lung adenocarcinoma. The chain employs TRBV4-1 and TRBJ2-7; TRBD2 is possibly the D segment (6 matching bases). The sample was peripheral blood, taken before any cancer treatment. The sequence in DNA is TGCGCCAGCAGCCAAGAAGGTGGGGGGTACTACGAGCAGTACTTC. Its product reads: CASSQEGGGYYEQYF.